This T cell receptor beta chain was observed in a study of T cells in localized non-small cell lung cancer. Study-level findings and limits: Patients showing higher blood T cell density tended to see longer overall survival. Tumor trailed uninvolved adjacent lung in T cell clonality, which peaked there. The appearance of a median about 60 of the top 100 tumor clones was seen in adjacent lung.

In germline, CDR1 is MNHNY, CDR2 SVGAGI (reference sequence). V gave up 2 bases and J gave up 8 bases, with 9 bases separating them. There are 12 residues in the CDR3. Regarding this clone: Antigen unknown.

Data came from immunoSEQ multiplex PCR; TCRdb stores just in-frame clones and leaves some out. The data show approximately 76,000 clones, approximately 80% seen once. The source is a female donor older than 55 with stage I lung adenocarcinoma. This sequence joins TRBV6-6 and TRBJ1-2; no clear D. This material consisted of peripheral blood, taken before any cancer treatment. The CDR3 nucleotides read TGTGCCAGCAGTTACGGTCAAGGCGGCTACACCTTC. Translation gives CASSYGQGGYTF.